This T cell receptor (beta chain) was profiled in a study of shared clonotypes between healthy human individuals. Every contributor of samples was a Caucasian grown-up residing in Nashville, Tennessee. Germline V gene sequence: CDR1 GTSNPN, CDR2 SVGIG (reference sequence). The CDR3 spans 14 residues. The V end was cut by 2 bases, the J end by 0 bases, with 7 bases between. Produced via immunoSEQ multiplex PCR; TCRdb's table is partial and in-frame only. The sample carries a few million clones, approximately 94% recorded once. This clone was recorded a few times. The receptor was isolated from a man aged 18 to 35 in good health. Source material: naive CD4+ T cells sorted from blood. Subset defined: CD45RA+ positively selected. J is TRBJ2-2 and V is TRBV30; possibly TRBD1 or TRBD2 for D (5 bases each). DNA for the CDR3: TGTGCCTGGAGTAGAGGGGCGAACACCGGGGAGCTGTTTTTT. Its translation is CAWSRGANTGELFF.